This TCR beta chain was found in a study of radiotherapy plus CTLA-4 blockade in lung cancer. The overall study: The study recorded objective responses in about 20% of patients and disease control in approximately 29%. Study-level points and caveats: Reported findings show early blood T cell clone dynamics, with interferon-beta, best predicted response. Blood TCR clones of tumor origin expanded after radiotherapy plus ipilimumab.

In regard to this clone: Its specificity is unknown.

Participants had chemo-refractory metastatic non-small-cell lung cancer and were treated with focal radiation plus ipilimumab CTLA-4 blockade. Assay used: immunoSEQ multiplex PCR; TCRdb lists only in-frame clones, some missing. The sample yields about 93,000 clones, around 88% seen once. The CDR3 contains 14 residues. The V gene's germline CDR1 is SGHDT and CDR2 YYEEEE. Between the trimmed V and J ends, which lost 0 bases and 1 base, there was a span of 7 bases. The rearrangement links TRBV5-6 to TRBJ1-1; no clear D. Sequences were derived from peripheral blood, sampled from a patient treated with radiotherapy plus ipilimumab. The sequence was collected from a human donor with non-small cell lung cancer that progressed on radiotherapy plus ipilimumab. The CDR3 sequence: CASSLANWNTEAFF. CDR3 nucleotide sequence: TGTGCCAGCAGCTTGGCCAACTGGAACACTGAAGCTTTCTTT.